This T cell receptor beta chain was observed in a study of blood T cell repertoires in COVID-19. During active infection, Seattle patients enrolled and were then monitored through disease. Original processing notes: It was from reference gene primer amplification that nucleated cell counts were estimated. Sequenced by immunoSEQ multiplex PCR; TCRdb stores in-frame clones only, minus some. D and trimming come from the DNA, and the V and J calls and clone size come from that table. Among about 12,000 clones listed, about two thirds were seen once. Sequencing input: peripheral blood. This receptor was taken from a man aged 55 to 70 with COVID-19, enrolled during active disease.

CDR3 protein: CASRTRYTGNTIYF. The CDR3 DNA reads TGTGCCAGCAGGACAAGGTATACTGGAAACACCATATATTTT. The chain carries TRBV6-5 and TRBJ1-3; D call uncertain. Germline V gives CDR1 MNHEY, CDR2 SVGAGI. The CDR3 runs to 14 residues. With 6 bases removed from V and 2 bases from J, the gap between germline ends came to 11 bases.